The sequence of this T cell receptor (beta chain) was determined in a study of CD8+CD57+ T cells in acquired aplastic anemia. About the research overall: An average of about 3.4 ug of DNA was obtained from sorted CD4+ and CD8+ cells.

Flow cytometry had shown expanded CD8+CD57+ cells in the patients chosen for sequencing. The CDR3 is 14 amino acids. V lost 2 bases and J lost 4, with 11 bases in between. From germline, CDR1 is SGHTA and CDR2 FQGTGA. Both TCR beta VDJ combination and CDR3 sequence profiling were carried out. Genomic DNA was the template for this profiling. MiXCR, applied by TCRdb to the reads, yields one record per CDR3 protein. The sample has nearly 60,000 distinct CDR3 sequences, just over 55% seen once. Study-level results: Patients were compared with controls for CD8+ Simpson's diversity, and no significant difference emerged. In common between the patients and the controls were twenty-nine CD8+ CDR3 sequences.

Concerning this clonotype itself: The antigen is not known.

This TCR was sampled from a human donor with aplastic anemia. Input material: sorted CD4+, CD8+, or CD8+CD57+ T cells (not recorded which) from PBMCs. The chain couples TRBV7-3 to TRBJ1-1; D may be TRBD1 (6 bases). The DNA for the CDR3 is TGTGCCAGCAGCTTAGGGGGCGACGGCACTGAAGCTTTCTTT. The encoded protein is CASSLGGDGTEAFF.